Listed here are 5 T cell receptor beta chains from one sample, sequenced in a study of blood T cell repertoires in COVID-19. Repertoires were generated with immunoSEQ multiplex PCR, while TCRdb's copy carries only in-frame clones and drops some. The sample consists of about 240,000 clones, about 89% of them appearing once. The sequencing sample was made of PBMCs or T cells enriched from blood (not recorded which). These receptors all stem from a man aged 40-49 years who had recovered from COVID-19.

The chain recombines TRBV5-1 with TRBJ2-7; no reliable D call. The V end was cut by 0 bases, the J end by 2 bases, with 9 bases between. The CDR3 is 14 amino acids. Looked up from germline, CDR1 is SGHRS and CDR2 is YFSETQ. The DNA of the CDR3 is TGCGCCAGCAGCTTGGTCGCGAGGACCTACGAGCAGTACTTC. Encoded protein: CASSLVARTYEQYF.

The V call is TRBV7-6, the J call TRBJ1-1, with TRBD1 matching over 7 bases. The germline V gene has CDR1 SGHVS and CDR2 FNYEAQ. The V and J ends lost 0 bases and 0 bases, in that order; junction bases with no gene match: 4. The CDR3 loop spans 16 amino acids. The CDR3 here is CASSLAQTGLNTEAFF. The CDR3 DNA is TGTGCCAGCAGCTTAGCTCAGACAGGGCTGAACACTGAAGCTTTCTTT.

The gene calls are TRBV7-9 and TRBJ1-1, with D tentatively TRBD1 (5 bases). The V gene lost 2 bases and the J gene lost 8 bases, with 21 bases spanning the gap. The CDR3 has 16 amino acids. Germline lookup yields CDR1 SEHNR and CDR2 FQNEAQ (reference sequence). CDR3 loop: CASSLPGGGLYDEAFF. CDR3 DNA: TGTGCCAGCAGCTTACCTGGTGGGGGACTGTACGACGAAGCTTTCTTT.

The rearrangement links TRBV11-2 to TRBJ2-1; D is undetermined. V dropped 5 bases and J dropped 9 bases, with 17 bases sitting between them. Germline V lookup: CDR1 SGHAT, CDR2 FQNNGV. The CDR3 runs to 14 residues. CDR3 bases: TGTGCCAGCAGCCGCATCGAGAGACGCGGTGAGCAGTTCTTC. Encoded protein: CASSRIERRGEQFF. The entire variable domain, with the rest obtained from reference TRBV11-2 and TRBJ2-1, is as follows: EAGVAQSPRYKIIEKRQSVAFWCNPISGHATLYWYQQILGQGPKLLIQFQNNGVVDDSQLPKDRFSAERLKGVDSTLKIQPAKLEDSAVYLCASSRIERRGEQFFGPGTRLTVL.

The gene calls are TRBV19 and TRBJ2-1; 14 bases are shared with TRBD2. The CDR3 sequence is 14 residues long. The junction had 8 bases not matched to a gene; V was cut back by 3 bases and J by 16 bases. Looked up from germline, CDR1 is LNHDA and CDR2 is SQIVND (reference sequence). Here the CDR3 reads CASSIGTSGSRLFF. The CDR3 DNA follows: TGTGCCAGTAGTATCGGGACTAGCGGGAGCAGGCTCTTCTTC.